The 9 T cell receptor beta chains given below trace back to one sample, sequenced in a study of blood T cell repertoires in COVID-19. TCRdb keeps only in-frame clones here, not all; method: immunoSEQ multiplex PCR. Among tens of thousands of clones listed, roughly nine tenths were seen once. Input material: peripheral blood. The receptor set was obtained from a woman aged 80 or older with acute or convalescent COVID-19.

This clone was detected only once. V gene TRBV20-1 combines with J gene TRBJ2-6; 9 bases match TRBD1. Germline trimming cut 3 bases from V and 2 bases from J; bases unmatched to any gene: 8. This CDR3 is 17 amino acids long. CDR1 is DFQATT and CDR2 is SNEGSKA in the germline V gene (reference sequence). CDR3 in amino acids: CSASPTGGITGANVLTF. CDR3 in DNA: TGCAGTGCTAGTCCTACAGGGGGCATCACTGGGGCCAACGTCCTGACTTTC.

The chain links TRBV3-1 (or the pseudogene TRBV3-2) to TRBJ1-3; TRBD1 matches at 7 bases. Germline-derived CDR1 and CDR2 are LGHDT and YNNKEL (reference sequence). This CDR3 contains 15 residues. J lost 3 bases, V lost 1 base, and 3 bases had no gene match. The CDR3 DNA is TGTGCCAGCAGCCAAGCAGGGGGTTATGGAAACACCATATATTTT. This translates into CASSQAGGYGNTIYF.

The rearrangement links TRBV11-2 to TRBJ1-1; maybe TRBD1 (6 bases). Trimming took off 2 bases at V and 1 base at J, with 11 bases between the two ends. The CDR3 extends over 15 amino acids. The V gene's germline CDR1 is SGHAT and CDR2 FQNNGV. CDR3 bases: TGTGCCAGCAGCTTATCTGGGGGGGCGAACACTGAAGCTTTCTTT. This translates into CASSLSGGANTEAFF.

The chain has TRBV28 and TRBJ1-2; D may be TRBD1 (6 bases). Between the trimmed V and J ends, which lost 6 bases and 11 bases, there was a span of 28 bases. Germline CDR1 reads MDHEN; CDR2 reads SYDVKM. The CDR3 has 16 amino acids. In DNA form, the CDR3 reads TGTGCCAGCAGCGGGCTCCACCCCGGGACACACTACGCGTACACCTTC. The encoded protein is CASSGLHPGTHYAYTF.

This clone was seen just once. The chain has TRBV19 and TRBJ2-7; 7 nucleotides match TRBD1. This CDR3 spans 16 amino acids. The germline V gene encodes CDR1 LNHDA and CDR2 SQIVND (reference sequence). Germline trimming cut 4 bases from V and 0 bases from J; bases unmatched to any gene: 9. CDR3 amino acids: CASSKRQGPISYEQYF. The CDR3 DNA follows: TGTGCCAGTAGTAAACGACAGGGCCCCATCTCCTACGAGCAGTACTTC. The variable domain in full, with the rest retrieved from reference TRBV19 and TRBJ2-7, is DGGITQSPKYLFRKEGQNVTLSCEQNLNHDAMYWYRQDPGQGLRLIYYSQIVNDFQKGDIAEGYSVSREKKESFPLTVTSAQKNPTAFYLCASSKRQGPISYEQYFGPGTRLTVT.

The chain couples TRBV28 to TRBJ2-2; D is ambiguous. V lost 7 bases to trimming and J lost 5 bases, with 14 bases between them. From germline, CDR1 is MDHEN and CDR2 SYDVKM. This CDR3 region has 14 residues. The CDR3 protein is CASNPAGRTGELFF. Written as DNA, the CDR3 is TGTGCCAGCAACCCCGCCGGTAGAACCGGGGAGCTGTTTTTT.

V is TRBV15 and J is TRBJ1-6, with TRBD1 matching 8 bases. The CDR3 is 16 amino acids. Germline lookup yields CDR1 LNHNV and CDR2 YYDKDF (reference sequence). J lost 9 bases, V lost 2 bases, and 9 bases had no gene match. CDR3 amino acids: CATSRTLTGAGSPLHF. Here the CDR3 DNA reads TGTGCCACCAGCAGAACTCTGACAGGGGCGGGTTCACCCCTCCACTTT. The entire variable domain, with the rest obtained from reference TRBV15 and TRBJ1-6, is as follows: DAMVIQNPRYQVTQFGKPVTLSCSQTLNHNVMYWYQQKSSQAPKLLFHYYDKDFNNEADTPDNFQSRRPNTSFCFLDIRSPGLGDTAMYLCATSRTLTGAGSPLHFGNGTRLTVT.

The chain joins TRBV7-9 to TRBJ1-3; 11 bases map to TRBD1. Looked up from germline, CDR1 is SEHNR and CDR2 is FQNEAQ (reference sequence). This CDR3 region has 16 residues. Trimming at V came to 2 bases and at J to 6 bases, leaving 6 bases not matched to a gene. DNA of the CDR3: TGTGCCAGCAGCTTATCCCGGACAGGGGGCGAAAACACCATATATTTT. Protein product: CASSLSRTGGENTIYF. The whole variable domain, filled in from reference TRBV7-9 and TRBJ1-3, reads DTGVSQNPRHKITKRGQNVTFRCDPISEHNRLYWYRQTLGQGPEFLTYFQNEAQLEKSRLLSDRFSAERPKGSFSTLEIQRTEQGDSAMYLCASSLSRTGGENTIYFGEGSWLTVV.

V and J are TRBV5-1 and TRBJ2-6, with 10 bases matching TRBD1. Per germline, CDR1 SGHRS and CDR2 YFSETQ. CDR3 length equals 16 residues. Trimming at V came to 2 bases and at J to 4 bases, leaving 3 bases not matched to a gene. The CDR3 bases are TGCGCCAGCAGCTTAGGGACAGGGGCAGGGGCCAACGTCCTGACTTTC. Encoded protein: CASSLGTGAGANVLTF. Full variable domain (remainder filled in from reference TRBV5-1 and TRBJ2-6): KAGVTQTPRYLIKTRGQQVTLSCSPISGHRSVSWYQQTPGQGLQFLFEYFSETQRNKGNFPGRFSGRQFSNSRSEMNVSTLELGDSALYLCASSLGTGAGANVLTFGAGSRLTVL.